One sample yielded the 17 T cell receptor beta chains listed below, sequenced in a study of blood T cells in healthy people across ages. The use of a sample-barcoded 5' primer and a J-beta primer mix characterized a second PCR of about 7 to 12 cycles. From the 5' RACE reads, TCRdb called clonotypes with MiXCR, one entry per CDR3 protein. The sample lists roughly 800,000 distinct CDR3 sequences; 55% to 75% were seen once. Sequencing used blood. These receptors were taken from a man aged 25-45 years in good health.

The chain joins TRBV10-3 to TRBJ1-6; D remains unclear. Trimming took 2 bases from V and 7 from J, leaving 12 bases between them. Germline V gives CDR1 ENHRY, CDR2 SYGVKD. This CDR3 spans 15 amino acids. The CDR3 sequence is CAISEVTSLNSPLHF. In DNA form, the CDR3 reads TGTGCCATCAGTGAGGTCACTAGCCTGAATTCACCCCTCCACTTT.

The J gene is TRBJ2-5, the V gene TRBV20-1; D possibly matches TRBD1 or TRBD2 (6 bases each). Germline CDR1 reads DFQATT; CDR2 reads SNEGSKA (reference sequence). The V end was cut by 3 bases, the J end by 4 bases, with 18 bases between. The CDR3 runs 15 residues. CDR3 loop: CSASRRRGRPETQYF. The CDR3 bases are TGCAGTGCTAGTAGGCGCCGGGGGCGCCCAGAGACCCAGTACTTC.

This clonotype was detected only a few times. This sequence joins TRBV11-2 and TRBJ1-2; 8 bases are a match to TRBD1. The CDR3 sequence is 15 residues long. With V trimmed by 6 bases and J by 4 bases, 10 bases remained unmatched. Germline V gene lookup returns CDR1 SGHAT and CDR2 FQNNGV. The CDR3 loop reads CASRRKVTGGYGYTF. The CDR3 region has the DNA TGTGCCAGCAGACGTAAGGTCACAGGGGGCTATGGCTACACCTTC.

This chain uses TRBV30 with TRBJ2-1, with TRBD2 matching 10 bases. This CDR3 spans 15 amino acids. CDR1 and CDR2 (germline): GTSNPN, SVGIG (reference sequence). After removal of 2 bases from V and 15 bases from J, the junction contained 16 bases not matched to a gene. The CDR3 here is CAWSIVRTSGRNPFF. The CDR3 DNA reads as TGTGCCTGGAGTATTGTCCGGACTAGCGGCCGAAATCCGTTCTTC.

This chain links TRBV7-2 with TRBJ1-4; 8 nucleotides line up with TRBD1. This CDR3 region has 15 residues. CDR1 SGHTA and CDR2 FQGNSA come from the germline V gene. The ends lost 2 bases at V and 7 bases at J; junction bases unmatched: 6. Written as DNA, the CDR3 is TGTGCCAGCAGCTTACGACAGGGGTCTTTTGAAAAACTGTTTTTT. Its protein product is CASSLRQGSFEKLFF.

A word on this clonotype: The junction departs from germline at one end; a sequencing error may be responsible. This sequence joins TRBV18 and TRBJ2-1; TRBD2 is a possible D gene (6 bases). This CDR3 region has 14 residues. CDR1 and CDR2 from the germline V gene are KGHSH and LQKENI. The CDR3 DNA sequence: TGCGCCAGCTCATTAGGACCCAAGGAGGGTGAGCAGTTCTTC. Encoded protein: CASSLGPKEGEQFF. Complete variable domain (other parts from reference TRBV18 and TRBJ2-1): NAGVMQNPRHLVRRRGQEARLRCSPMKGHSHVYWYRQLPEEGLKFMVYLQKENIIDESGMPKERFSAEFPKEGPSILRIQQVVRGDSAAYFCASSLGPKEGEQFFGPGTRLTVL.

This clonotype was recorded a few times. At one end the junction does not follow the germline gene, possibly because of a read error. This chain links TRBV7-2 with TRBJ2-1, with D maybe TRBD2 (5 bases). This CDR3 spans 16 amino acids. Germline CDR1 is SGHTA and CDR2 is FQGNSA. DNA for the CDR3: TGTGCCAGTAGCTCCCGGAGGCCTGGACCTCATGGAGAGCAGTTCTTC. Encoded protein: CASSSRRPGPHGEQFF.

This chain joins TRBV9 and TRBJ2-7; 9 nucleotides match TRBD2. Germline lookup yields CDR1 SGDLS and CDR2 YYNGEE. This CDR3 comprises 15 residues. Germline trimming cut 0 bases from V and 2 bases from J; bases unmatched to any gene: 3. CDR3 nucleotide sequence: TGTGCCAGCAGCGTAGGACTAGCGGTAGCCTACGAGCAGTACTTC. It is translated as CASSVGLAVAYEQYF.

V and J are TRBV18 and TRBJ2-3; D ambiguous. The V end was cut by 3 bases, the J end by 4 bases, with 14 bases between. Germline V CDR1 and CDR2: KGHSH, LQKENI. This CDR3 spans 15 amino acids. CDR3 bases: TGTGCCAGCTCACCGCGTCCCGGTGGGGCAGATACGCAGTATTTT. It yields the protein CASSPRPGGADTQYF.

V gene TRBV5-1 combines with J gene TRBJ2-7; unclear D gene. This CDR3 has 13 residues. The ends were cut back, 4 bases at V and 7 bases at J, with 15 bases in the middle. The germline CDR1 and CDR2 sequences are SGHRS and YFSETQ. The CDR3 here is CASSLSLVNEQYF. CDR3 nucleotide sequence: TGCGCCAGCAGCCTTAGTCTAGTCAATGAGCAGTACTTC.

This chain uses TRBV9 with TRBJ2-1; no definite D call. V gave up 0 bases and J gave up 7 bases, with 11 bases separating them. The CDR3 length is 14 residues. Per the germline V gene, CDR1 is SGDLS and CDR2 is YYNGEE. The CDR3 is CASSVGHRSNEQFF. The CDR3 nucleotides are TGTGCCAGCAGCGTAGGGCACCGTTCTAATGAGCAGTTCTTC.

The chain's CDR3 is CASSSDEGRYGYTF. Written as DNA, the CDR3 is TGTGCCAGCAGTTCGGACGAAGGGCGATATGGCTACACCTTC. V is TRBV12-3 or TRBV12-4 and J is TRBJ1-2, with no clear D. This CDR3 has 14 residues. With 4 bases removed from V and 5 bases from J, the gap between germline ends came to 14 bases.

Written as DNA, the CDR3 is TGCGCCAGCAGCTTGGATTCAGGACTAGCGGGGGATACGCAGTATTTT. It is translated as CASSLDSGLAGDTQYF. The chain carries TRBV5-1 and TRBJ2-3; 12 bases are shared with TRBD2. This CDR3 contains 16 residues. Germline assignment: CDR1 SGHRS and CDR2 YFSETQ. V was pared by 0 bases and J by 6 bases, with 5 bases of the junction left unmatched.

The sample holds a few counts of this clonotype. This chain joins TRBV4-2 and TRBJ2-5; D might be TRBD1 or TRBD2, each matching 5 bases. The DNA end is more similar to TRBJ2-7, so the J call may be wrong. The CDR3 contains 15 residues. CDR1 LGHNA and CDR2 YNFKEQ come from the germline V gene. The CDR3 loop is CASSQTGGPSYEQYF. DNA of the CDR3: TGTGCCAGCAGCCAAACAGGAGGACCTTCCTACGAGCAGTACTTC.

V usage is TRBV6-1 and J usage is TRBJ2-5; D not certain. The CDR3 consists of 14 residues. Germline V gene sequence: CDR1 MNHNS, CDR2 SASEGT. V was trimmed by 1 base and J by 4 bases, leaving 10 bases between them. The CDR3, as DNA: TGTGCCAGCAGTGAAGGGCTAGAACTAGAGACCCAGTACTTC. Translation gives CASSEGLELETQYF.

The CDR3 loop is CASMGPVVGYTF. In DNA, the CDR3 is TGTGCCAGCATGGGGCCGGTCGTCGGCTACACCTTC. The chain carries TRBV12-3 or TRBV12-4 and TRBJ1-2, with D perhaps TRBD1 (5 bases). This CDR3 comprises 12 residues. V lost 7 bases and J lost 8, with 14 bases in between.

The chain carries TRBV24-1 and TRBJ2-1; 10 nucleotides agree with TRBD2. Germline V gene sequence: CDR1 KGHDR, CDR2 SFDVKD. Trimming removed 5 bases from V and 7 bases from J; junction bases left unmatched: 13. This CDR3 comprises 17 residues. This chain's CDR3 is CATSANSGGLGWNEQFF. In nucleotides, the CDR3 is TGTGCCACCAGTGCCAATAGCGGGGGGCTTGGCTGGAATGAGCAGTTCTTC.